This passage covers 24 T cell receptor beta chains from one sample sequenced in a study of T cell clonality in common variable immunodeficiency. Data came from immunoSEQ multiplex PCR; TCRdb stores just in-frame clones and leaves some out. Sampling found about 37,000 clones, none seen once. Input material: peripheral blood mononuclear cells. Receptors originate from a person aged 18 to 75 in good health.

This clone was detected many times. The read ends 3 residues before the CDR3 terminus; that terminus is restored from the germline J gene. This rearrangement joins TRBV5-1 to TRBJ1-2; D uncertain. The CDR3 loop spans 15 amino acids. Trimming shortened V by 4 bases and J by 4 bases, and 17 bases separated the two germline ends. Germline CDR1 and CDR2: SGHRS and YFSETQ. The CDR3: CASSDGSVGLYGYTF. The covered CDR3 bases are TGCGCCAGCAGCGACGGCTCCGTAGGGCTCTATGGC.

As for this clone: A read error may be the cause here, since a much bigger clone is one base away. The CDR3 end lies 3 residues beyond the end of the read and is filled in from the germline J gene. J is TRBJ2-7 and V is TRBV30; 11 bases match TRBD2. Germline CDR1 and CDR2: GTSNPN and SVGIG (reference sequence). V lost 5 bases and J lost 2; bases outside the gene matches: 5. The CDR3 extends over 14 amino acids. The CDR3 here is CAWGVAGGPYEQYF. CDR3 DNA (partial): TGTGCCTGGGGAGTAGCGGGAGGGCCCTACGAG.

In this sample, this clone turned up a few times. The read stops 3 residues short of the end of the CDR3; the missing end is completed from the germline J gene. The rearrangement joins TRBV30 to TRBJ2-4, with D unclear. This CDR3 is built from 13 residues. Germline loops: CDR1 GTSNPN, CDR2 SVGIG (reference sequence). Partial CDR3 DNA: TGTGCCTGGAGTGTAAGGGCAGGTTATGGT. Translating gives CAWSVRAGYG. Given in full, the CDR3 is CAWSVRAGYGQYF.

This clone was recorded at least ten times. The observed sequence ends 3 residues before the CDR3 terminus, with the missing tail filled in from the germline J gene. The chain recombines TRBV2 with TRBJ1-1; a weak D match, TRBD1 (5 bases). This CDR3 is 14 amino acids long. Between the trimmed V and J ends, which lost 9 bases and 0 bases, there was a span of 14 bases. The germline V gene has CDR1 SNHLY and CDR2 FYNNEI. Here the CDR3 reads CARGGSGLNTEAFF. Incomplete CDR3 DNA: TGTGCCAGGGGGGGGTCGGGCCTGAACACTGAA.

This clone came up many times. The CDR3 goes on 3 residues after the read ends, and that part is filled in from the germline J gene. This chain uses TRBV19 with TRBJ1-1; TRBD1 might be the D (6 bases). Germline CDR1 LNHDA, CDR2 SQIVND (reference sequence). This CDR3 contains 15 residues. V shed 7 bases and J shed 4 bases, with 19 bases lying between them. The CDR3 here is CASIGGGVEGTEAFF. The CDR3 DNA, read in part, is TGTGCCAGTATCGGCGGGGGCGTGGAGGGCACTGAA.

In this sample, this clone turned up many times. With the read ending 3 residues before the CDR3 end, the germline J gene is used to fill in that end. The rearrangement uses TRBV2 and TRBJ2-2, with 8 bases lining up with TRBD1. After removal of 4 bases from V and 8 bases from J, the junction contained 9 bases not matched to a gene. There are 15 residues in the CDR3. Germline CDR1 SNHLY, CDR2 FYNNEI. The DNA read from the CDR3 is TGTGCCAGCAGTGGGACAGGGCCACTAAATGGGGAG. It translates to CASSGTGPLNGE. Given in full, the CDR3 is CASSGTGPLNGELFF.

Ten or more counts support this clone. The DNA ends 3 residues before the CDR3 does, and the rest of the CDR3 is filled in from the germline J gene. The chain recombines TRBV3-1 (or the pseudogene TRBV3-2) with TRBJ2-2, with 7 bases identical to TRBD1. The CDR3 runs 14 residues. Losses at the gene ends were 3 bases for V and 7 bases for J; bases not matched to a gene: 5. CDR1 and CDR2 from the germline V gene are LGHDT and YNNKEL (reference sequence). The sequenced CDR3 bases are TGTGCCAGCAGCCACGACAGGGTTGTCGGGGAG. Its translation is CASSHDRVVGE. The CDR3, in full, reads CASSHDRVVGELFF.

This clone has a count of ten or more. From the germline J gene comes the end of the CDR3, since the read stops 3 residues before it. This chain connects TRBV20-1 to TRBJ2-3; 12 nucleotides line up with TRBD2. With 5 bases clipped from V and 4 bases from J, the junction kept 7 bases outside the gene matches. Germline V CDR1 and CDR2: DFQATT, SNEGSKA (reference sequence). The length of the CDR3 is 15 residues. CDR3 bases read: TGCAGTGCTTCGACTAGCGGGAGACATGCAGATACG. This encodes CSASTSGRHADT. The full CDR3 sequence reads CSASTSGRHADTQYF.

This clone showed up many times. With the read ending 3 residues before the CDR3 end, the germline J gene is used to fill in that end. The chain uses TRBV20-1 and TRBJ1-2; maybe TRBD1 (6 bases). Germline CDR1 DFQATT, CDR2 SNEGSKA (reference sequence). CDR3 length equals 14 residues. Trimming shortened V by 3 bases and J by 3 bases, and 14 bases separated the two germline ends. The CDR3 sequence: CSARGLQGHYGYTF. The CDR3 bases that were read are TGCAGTGCTAGGGGCCTACAGGGCCACTATGGC.

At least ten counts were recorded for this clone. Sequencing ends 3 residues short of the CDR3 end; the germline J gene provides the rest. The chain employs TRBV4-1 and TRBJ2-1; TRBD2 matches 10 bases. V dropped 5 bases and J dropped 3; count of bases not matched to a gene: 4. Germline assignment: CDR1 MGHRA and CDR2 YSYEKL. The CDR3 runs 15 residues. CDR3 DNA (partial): TGCGCCAGCAGCTCCATAGCGGGGGGCTACAATGAG. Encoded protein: CASSSIAGGYNE. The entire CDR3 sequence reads CASSSIAGGYNEQFF.

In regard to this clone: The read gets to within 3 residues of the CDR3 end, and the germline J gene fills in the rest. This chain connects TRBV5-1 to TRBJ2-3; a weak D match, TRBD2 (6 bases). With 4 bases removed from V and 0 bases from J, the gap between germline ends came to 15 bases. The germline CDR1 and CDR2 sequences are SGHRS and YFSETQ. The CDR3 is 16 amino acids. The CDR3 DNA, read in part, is TGCGCCAGCAGCCGATCTAGCGCCACTAGCACAGATACG. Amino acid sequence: CASSRSSATSTDT. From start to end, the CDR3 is CASSRSSATSTDTQYF.

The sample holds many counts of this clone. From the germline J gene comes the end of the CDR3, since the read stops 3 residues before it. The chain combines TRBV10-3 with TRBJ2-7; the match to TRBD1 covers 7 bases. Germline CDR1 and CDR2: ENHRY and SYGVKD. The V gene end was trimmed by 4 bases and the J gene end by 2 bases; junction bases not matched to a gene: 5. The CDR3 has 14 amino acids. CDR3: CAISAGQPTYEQYF. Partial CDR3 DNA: TGTGCCATCAGTGCGGGACAGCCGACCTACGAG.

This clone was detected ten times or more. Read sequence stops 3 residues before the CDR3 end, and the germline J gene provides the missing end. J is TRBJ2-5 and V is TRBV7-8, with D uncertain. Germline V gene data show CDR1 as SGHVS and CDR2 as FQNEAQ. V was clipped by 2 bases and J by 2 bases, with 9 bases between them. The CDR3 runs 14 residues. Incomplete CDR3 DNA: TGTGCCAGCAGCTTACTCGACACACAAGAGACC. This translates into CASSLLDTQET. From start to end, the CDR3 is CASSLLDTQETQYF.

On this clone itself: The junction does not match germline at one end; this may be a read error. The CDR3 spells CVSSPKVRQGNEQYF. The CDR3 DNA, read in part, is TGTGTCAGCAGCCCCAAGGTCCGGCAGGGCAACGAG. The chain has TRBV7-9 and TRBJ2-7, with D possibly matching TRBD1 (5 bases). The read finishes 3 residues shy of the CDR3 end, and the germline J gene is used to complete it. Germline V gene lookup returns CDR1 SEHNR and CDR2 FQNEAQ (reference sequence). The length of the CDR3 is 15 residues.

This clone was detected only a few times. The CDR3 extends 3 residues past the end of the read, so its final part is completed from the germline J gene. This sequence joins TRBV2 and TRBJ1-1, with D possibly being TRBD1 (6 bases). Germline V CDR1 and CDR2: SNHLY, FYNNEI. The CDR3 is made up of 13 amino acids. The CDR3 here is CASSLGTMKRAFF. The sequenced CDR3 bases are TGTGCCAGCAGTTTAGGGACAATGAAGAGG.

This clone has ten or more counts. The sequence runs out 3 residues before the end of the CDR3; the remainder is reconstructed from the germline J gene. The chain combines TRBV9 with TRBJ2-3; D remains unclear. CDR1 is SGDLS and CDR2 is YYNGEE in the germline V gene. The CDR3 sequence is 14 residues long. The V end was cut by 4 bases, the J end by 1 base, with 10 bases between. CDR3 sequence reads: CASSSDWGTDTQYF. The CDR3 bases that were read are TGTGCCAGCAGCTCTGACTGGGGCACAGATACG.

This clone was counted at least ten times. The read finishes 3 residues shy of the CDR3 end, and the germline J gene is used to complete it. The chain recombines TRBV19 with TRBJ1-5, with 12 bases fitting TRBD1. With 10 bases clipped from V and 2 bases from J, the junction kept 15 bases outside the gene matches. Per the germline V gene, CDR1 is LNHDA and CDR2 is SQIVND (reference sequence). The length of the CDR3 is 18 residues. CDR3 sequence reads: CATLGGDRGRRGNQPQHF. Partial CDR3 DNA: TGTGCCACCCTAGGCGGGGACAGGGGGCGAAGGGGCAATCAGCCC.

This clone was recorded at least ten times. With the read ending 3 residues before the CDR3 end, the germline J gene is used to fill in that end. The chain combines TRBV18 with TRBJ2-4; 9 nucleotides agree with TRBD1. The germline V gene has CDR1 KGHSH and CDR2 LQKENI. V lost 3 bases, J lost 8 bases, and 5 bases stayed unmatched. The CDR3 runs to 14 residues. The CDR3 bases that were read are TGTGCCAGCTCACCGGGACAGGGAGCTGACATT. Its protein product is CASSPGQGADI. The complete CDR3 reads CASSPGQGADIQYF.

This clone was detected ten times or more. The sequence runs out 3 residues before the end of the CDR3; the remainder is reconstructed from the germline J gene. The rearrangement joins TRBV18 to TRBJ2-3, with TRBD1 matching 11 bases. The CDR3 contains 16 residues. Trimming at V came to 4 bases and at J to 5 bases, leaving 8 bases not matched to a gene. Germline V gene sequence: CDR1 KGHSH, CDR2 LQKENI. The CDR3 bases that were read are TGTGCCAGCTCACTGTCCGGGACAGGGGGACTAGATACG. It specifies CASSLSGTGGLDT. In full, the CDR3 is CASSLSGTGGLDTQYF.

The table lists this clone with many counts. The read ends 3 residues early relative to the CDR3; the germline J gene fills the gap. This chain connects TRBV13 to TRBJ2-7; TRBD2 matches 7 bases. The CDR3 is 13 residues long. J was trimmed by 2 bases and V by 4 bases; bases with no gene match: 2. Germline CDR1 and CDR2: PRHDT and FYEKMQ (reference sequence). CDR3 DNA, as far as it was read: TGTGCCAGCAGCTCCCGGGGGGCCTACGAG. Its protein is CASSSRGAYE. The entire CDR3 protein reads CASSSRGAYEQYF.

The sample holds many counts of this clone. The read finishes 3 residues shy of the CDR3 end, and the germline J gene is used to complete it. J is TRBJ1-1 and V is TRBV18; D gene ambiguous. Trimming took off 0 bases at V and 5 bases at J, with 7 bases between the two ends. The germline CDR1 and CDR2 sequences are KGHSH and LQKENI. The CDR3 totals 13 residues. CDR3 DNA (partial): TGTGCCAGCTCACCACCGGCATGGACTGAA. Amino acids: CASSPPAWTE. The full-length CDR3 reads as CASSPPAWTEAFF.

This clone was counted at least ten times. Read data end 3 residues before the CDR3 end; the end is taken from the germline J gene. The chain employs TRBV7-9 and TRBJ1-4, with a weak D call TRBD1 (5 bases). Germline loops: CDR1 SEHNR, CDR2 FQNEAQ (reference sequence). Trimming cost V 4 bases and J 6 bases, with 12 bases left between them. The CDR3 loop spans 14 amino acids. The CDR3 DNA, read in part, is TGTGCCAGCAGCTCGACAGAGCAGTATGAAAAA. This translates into CASSSTEQYEK. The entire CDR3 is CASSSTEQYEKLFF.

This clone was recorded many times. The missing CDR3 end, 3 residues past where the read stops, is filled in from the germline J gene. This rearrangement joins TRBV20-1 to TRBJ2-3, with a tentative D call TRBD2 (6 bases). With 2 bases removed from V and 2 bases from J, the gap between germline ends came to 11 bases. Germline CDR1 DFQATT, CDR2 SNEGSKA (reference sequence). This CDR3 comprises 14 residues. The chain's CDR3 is CSARSAGNTDTQYF. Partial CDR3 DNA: TGCAGTGCTAGATCCGCGGGAAACACAGATACG.

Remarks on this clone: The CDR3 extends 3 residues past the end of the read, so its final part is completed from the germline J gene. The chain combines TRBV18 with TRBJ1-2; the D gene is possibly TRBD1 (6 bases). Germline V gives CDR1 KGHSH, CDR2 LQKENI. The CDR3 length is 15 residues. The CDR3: CASSLGQIPTDTYTF. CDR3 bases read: TGTGCCAGCTCACTAGGACAGATACCCACAGATACC.